A single TCR beta chain is shown here with its context. The antigen is not known. This sample is drawn from a study of regulatory T cells in long-lasting Graves disease. Broader study findings: In persistent patients, shared public clonotypes (under 3,000) outnumbered those in new patients (around 1,000).

CDR1 MGHRA and CDR2 YSYEKL come from the germline V gene. Trimming shortened V by 3 bases and J by 2 bases, and 17 bases separated the two germline ends. The CDR3 totals 17 residues. Regarding time point: newly diagnosed GD, antithyroid drugs for less than 3 months. With RNA extracted from PBMCs as input, the TCR library was made. Investigators prepared the TCR beta libraries by applying iRepertoire HTBI primers and Arm-PCR of CDR3 regions. TCRdb independently ran MiXCR on the multiplex PCR reads; one entry per CDR3 protein. In the table there are approximately 460,000 distinct CDR3 sequences, about a sixth of which are singletons. The sample also formed part of further work on T cells in Graves' hyperthyroidism and ophthalmopathy.

The chain employs TRBV4-1 and TRBJ2-1; D assignment may be TRBD1 or TRBD2 (6 bases each). The input for sequencing was peripheral blood mononuclear cells (PBMCs), taken at new diagnosis, from a patient treated with antithyroid drugs. This receptor was identified in a woman aged 25 to 39 with Graves disease. CDR3 region: CASSQGSSGGPYNEQFF. As DNA, the CDR3 is TGCGCCAGCAGCCAGGGGAGTTCCGGGGGCCCCTACAATGAGCAGTTCTTC.